One sample yielded the 24 T cell receptor beta chains listed below, sequenced in a study of T cell responses to AZD1222 COVID-19 vaccine. TCRdb keeps only in-frame clones here, not all; method: immunoSEQ multiplex PCR. This sample carries over 50,000 clones, about four fifths of them seen once, and the ten largest clones take around 6.6%. This material consisted of peripheral blood, taken on day 0 of AZD1222 vaccination. These receptors all stem from an adult in good health.

The chain couples TRBV7-2 to TRBJ2-5; D gene uncertain. Germline values: CDR1 SGHTA, CDR2 FQGNSA. The CDR3 runs 14 residues. Trimming removed 0 bases from V and 5 bases from J, with 10 bases in between. This CDR3 is CASSLAGSTETQYF. The CDR3 region has the DNA TGTGCCAGCAGCTTAGCAGGGTCGACGGAGACCCAGTACTTC.

This clone is a singleton in its sample. This sequence joins TRBV5-4 and TRBJ2-5; TRBD2 agrees at 7 bases. Germline V gives CDR1 SGHNT, CDR2 YYREEE (reference sequence). The CDR3 spans 14 residues. V lost 4 bases, J lost 5 bases, and 8 bases stayed unmatched. For the CDR3, the DNA is TGTGCCAGCAGCCATACTAGCGCCGCGGAGACCCAGTACTTC. This gives the protein CASSHTSAAETQYF.

The genes are TRBV11-2 and TRBJ2-3, with D perhaps matching TRBD2 (5 bases). The V end was cut by 6 bases, the J end by 1 base, with 20 bases between. There are 17 residues in the CDR3. The germline V gene encodes CDR1 SGHAT and CDR2 FQNNGV. CDR3 DNA: TGTGCCAGCAGTCCAGGTCCAGAGGGTAGTGGCACAGATACGCAGTATTTT. This encodes CASSPGPEGSGTDTQYF.

The rearrangement uses TRBV28 and TRBJ1-5, with no clear D. V dropped 5 bases and J dropped 0 bases, with 14 bases sitting between them. CDR3 length: 16 amino acids. Looked up from germline, CDR1 is MDHEN and CDR2 is SYDVKM. CDR3 bases: TGTGCCAGCAGTCCACTGACACCTTATAGCAATCAGCCCCAGCATTTT. Its translation: CASSPLTPYSNQPQHF. The whole variable domain, filled in from reference TRBV28 and TRBJ1-5, reads DVKVTQSSRYLVKRTGEKVFLECVQDMDHENMFWYRQDPGLGLRLIYFSYDVKMKEKGDIPEGYSVSREKKERFSLILESASTNQTSMYLCASSPLTPYSNQPQHFGDGTRLSIL.

This clone was seen more than once but under ten times. The chain recombines TRBV11-2 with TRBJ2-1; 8 bases agree with TRBD2. In germline, CDR1 is SGHAT, CDR2 FQNNGV. V trimming: 3 bases; J trimming: 0 bases; junction bases outside the gene matches: 7. This CDR3 comprises 17 residues. CDR3 protein: CASSFRAGASSYNEQFF. CDR3 in DNA: TGTGCCAGCAGCTTCCGAGCGGGGGCCAGCTCCTACAATGAGCAGTTCTTC.

This chain connects TRBV16 to TRBJ1-2, with a tentative D call TRBD1 (5 bases). The CDR3 is made up of 16 amino acids. From germline, CDR1 is KGHSY and CDR2 FQNENV. Between the trimmed V and J ends, which lost 1 base and 0 bases, there was a span of 12 bases. Here the CDR3 DNA reads TGTGCCAGCAGCCAATTCGACAGACGAGCTAACTATGGCTACACCTTC. This codes for CASSQFDRRANYGYTF.

This clone appeared a single time. An end of the junction does not agree with germline; a read error may underlie this. The chain couples TRBV6-6 to TRBJ1-3; unclear D gene. This CDR3 contains 14 residues. Germline CDR1 and CDR2: MNHNY and SVGAGI (reference sequence). The CDR3 sequence: CASSYPSSGSTIYF. CDR3 DNA sequence: TGTGCCAGCAGTTACCCCAGCTCTGGAAGCACCATATATTTT.

This chain uses TRBV19 with TRBJ1-5, with D perhaps matching TRBD1 (6 bases). V was trimmed by 4 bases and J by 10 bases, leaving 17 bases between them. Germline CDR1 is LNHDA and CDR2 is SQIVND (reference sequence). CDR3 length equals 14 residues. The CDR3 coding sequence is TGTGCCAGTAGTACCACATGGACAGATCGTCCCCAGCATTTT. This gives the protein CASSTTWTDRPQHF.

The V and J genes are TRBV4-3 and TRBJ1-4; D is unresolved. The CDR3 covers 18 residues. Germline V gene sequence: CDR1 LGHNA, CDR2 YSLEER. V was trimmed by 5 bases and J by 2 bases, leaving 21 bases between them. The CDR3 reads CASSYQPASFFTNEKLFF. The CDR3 DNA reads as TGCGCCAGCAGCTATCAACCCGCCAGTTTCTTCACTAATGAAAAACTGTTTTTT.

The CDR3 nucleotides are TGTGCCAGCAGATCCGAGGGACAGTTGGGCACTGAAGCTTTCTTT. This encodes CASRSEGQLGTEAFF. This chain joins TRBV2 and TRBJ1-1; 7 nucleotides line up with TRBD1. This CDR3 has 15 residues. Germline V gives CDR1 SNHLY, CDR2 FYNNEI. The trim removed 6 bases at V and 4 bases at J, leaving 11 bases unmatched.

This chain uses TRBV11-3 with TRBJ2-3; TRBD1 matches 8 bases. This CDR3 spans 13 amino acids. Per germline, CDR1 SGHNT and CDR2 YENEEA. V was clipped by 6 bases and J by 4 bases; unmatched bases: 3. The CDR3 is CASRRQGSDTQYF. In DNA, the CDR3 is TGTGCCAGCAGGAGACAGGGGTCAGATACGCAGTATTTT. Full variable domain (missing parts from reference TRBV11-3 and TRBJ2-3): EAGVVQSPRYKIIEKKQPVAFWCNPISGHNTLYWYLQNLGQGPELLIRYENEEAVDDSQLPKDRFSAERLKGVDSTLKIQPAELGDSAVYLCASRRQGSDTQYFGPGTRLTVL.

V is TRBV6-1 and J is TRBJ1-1; D unclear. The CDR3 has 15 amino acids. Germline V gene sequence: CDR1 MNHNS, CDR2 SASEGT. V was clipped by 1 base and J by 6 bases, with 15 bases between them. The CDR3, as DNA: TGTGCCAGCAGTGAAGATGTCCAACCCGGCGCTGAAGCTTTCTTT. Its translation is CASSEDVQPGAEAFF.

V is TRBV5-6 and J is TRBJ1-1; D call uncertain. Germline V CDR1 and CDR2: SGHDT, YYEEEE. V lost 0 bases, J lost 0 bases, and 6 bases lay in between. CDR3 length equals 14 residues. The DNA for the CDR3 is TGTGCCAGCAGCTTGGGACACCTGAACACTGAAGCTTTCTTT. This gives the protein CASSLGHLNTEAFF.

V usage is TRBV3-1 (or the pseudogene TRBV3-2) and J usage is TRBJ1-2; maybe TRBD1 (6 bases). The V end lost 7 bases, the J end lost 6 bases, and 12 bases lay between the germline ends. There are 12 residues in the CDR3. Germline CDR1 LGHDT, CDR2 YNNKEL (reference sequence). Written as DNA, the CDR3 is TGTGCCAGCATGGGGGCCGAGCATGGCTACACCTTC. Translation gives CASMGAEHGYTF.

The rearrangement links TRBV30 to TRBJ1-5; 7 nucleotides match TRBD1. CDR1 and CDR2 (germline): GTSNPN, SVGIG (reference sequence). The CDR3 loop spans 13 amino acids. J lost 2 bases, V lost 2 bases, and 0 bases had no gene match. In DNA form, the CDR3 reads TGTGCCTGGAGTACAGGGGGCAATCAGCCCCAGCATTTT. It translates to CAWSTGGNQPQHF.

The V call is TRBV9, the J call TRBJ2-1; 10 nucleotides align to TRBD2. From germline, CDR1 is SGDLS and CDR2 YYNGEE. The J segment lost 6 bases and the V segment lost 0 bases, leaving 6 bases of the junction unmatched. The CDR3 length is 16 residues. The CDR3, as DNA: TGTGCCAGCAGCGTAGAGCCAGCGGGGGGGCTCAATGAGCAGTTCTTC. Translation gives CASSVEPAGGLNEQFF.

In this sample, this clone turned up a few times. This rearrangement joins TRBV10-2 to TRBJ1-5, with D perhaps matching TRBD1 (5 bases). Germline assignment: CDR1 WSHSY and CDR2 SAAADI. This CDR3 spans 14 amino acids. The V end was cut by 0 bases, the J end by 4 bases, with 7 bases between. CDR3 loop: CASSESTVNQPQHF. The CDR3 DNA sequence: TGCGCCAGCAGTGAGTCGACAGTTAATCAGCCCCAGCATTTT.

This chain connects TRBV11-3 to TRBJ2-5, with a possible D match to TRBD1 (5 bases). V was pared by 3 bases and J by 7 bases, with 12 bases between. Germline assignment: CDR1 SGHNT and CDR2 YENEEA. CDR3 length equals 13 residues. The CDR3 nucleotides read TGTGCCAGCAGCTTGGGGCCCGAGGCGACCCAGTACTTC. Translation: CASSLGPEATQYF.

This clone has a single count. The V call is TRBV7-9, the J call TRBJ1-6; D perhaps matches TRBD1 (6 bases). Trimming took off 1 base at V and 9 bases at J, with 10 bases between the two ends. The CDR3 extends over 14 amino acids. CDR1 and CDR2 from the germline V gene are SEHNR and FQNEAQ (reference sequence). The CDR3 sequence is CASSLGGPGSPLHF. The CDR3, as DNA: TGTGCCAGCAGCTTAGGGGGGCCGGGTTCACCCCTCCACTTT.

The chain recombines TRBV28 with TRBJ2-1, with D maybe TRBD2 (6 bases). CDR3 length equals 15 residues. Germline-derived CDR1 and CDR2 are MDHEN and SYDVKM. The V gene lost 4 bases and the J gene lost 5 bases, with 15 bases spanning the gap. DNA of the CDR3: TGTGCCAGCAGTTACCCACAGTGGAGGGACAATGAGCAGTTCTTC. It codes for CASSYPQWRDNEQFF.

The gene calls are TRBV3-1 (or the pseudogene TRBV3-2) and TRBJ2-2, with 9 bases lining up with TRBD1. The J segment lost 2 bases and the V segment lost 5 bases, leaving 3 bases of the junction unmatched. The CDR3 runs to 15 residues. The germline CDR1 and CDR2 sequences are LGHDT and YNNKEL (reference sequence). This CDR3 is CASSKGQGNTGELFF. CDR3 in DNA: TGTGCCAGCAGCAAGGGACAGGGAAACACCGGGGAGCTGTTTTTT.

The V and J genes are TRBV2 and TRBJ1-5; tentatively, D is TRBD1 (5 bases). Trimming removed 5 bases at V and 2 bases at J, with 10 bases between. This CDR3 spans 14 amino acids. The germline gives CDR1 SNHLY, CDR2 FYNNEI. The CDR3 protein is CASSRGVGNQPQHF. CDR3 coding DNA: TGTGCCAGCAGTAGGGGAGTGGGCAATCAGCCCCAGCATTTT. The full variable domain, with the rest looked up from reference TRBV2 and TRBJ1-5, is EPEVTQTPSHQVTQMGQEVILRCVPISNHLYFYWYRQILGQKVEFLVSFYNNEISEKSEIFDDQFSVERPDGSNFTLKIRSTKLEDSAMYFCASSRGVGNQPQHFGDGTRLSIL.

The chain employs TRBV7-2 and TRBJ2-7; 7 bases line up with TRBD1. The germline V gene encodes CDR1 SGHTA and CDR2 FQGNSA. This CDR3 has 15 amino acids. V shed 2 bases, J shed 3 bases, and the junction held 7 bases outside the gene matches. The CDR3 here is CASSLTGQDYYEQYF. In DNA, the CDR3 is TGTGCCAGCAGCTTAACCGGACAGGATTACTACGAGCAGTACTTC.

J is TRBJ1-2 and V is TRBV27; 7 nucleotides agree with TRBD1. The germline V gene has CDR1 MNHEY and CDR2 SMNVEV (reference sequence). Trimming at V came to 3 bases and at J to 1 base, leaving 8 bases not matched to a gene. This CDR3 spans 16 amino acids. Here the CDR3 DNA reads TGTGCCAGCAGTTTGGACGGGACAGCACTTAACTATGGCTACACCTTC. This sequence encodes CASSLDGTALNYGYTF.